This TCR beta chain is drawn from a study of response to subunit inactivated influenza vaccine. Study conclusions and caveats: The authors suggested that few new T cells are recruited per seasonal influenza vaccination.

Each CDR3 protein gets one entry after TCRdb re-called the RT-PCR reads with MiXCR. The sample has 700,000 to 800,000 distinct CDR3 sequences, under 20% seen once; the top ten hold under 13%. In regard to this clonotype: Its target is not known.

The sequenced sample was PBMCs from blood, obtained more than 4 days after vaccination. The receptor comes from a man aged 45-65 years who received an inactivated influenza vaccine.

The CDR3 loop is CASSPGAALDNEQFF. In nucleotides, the CDR3 is TGTGCCAGCAGCCCTGGGGCGGCACTTGACAATGAGCAGTTCTTC. The chain is built from TRBV7-6 and TRBJ2-1; TRBD1 is a possible D gene (5 bases). Germline values: CDR1 SGHVS, CDR2 FNYEAQ. There are 15 residues in the CDR3. Trimming shortened V by 5 bases and J by 5 bases, and 16 bases separated the two germline ends. The variable domain in full, completed from reference TRBV7-6 and TRBJ2-1, reads GAGVSQSPRYKVTKRGQDVALRCDPISGHVSLYWYRQALGQGPEFLTYFNYEAQQDKSGLPNDRFSAERPEGSISTLTIQRTEQRDSAMYRCASSPGAALDNEQFFGPGTRLTVL.